The next 11 T cell receptor beta chains were all read from a single sample in a study of glioma-infiltrating T cells after dendritic cell vaccination. Using immunoSEQ multiplex PCR, the repertoire was profiled, and TCRdb retains in-frame clones only, with some absent. The sample has tens of thousands of clones, around 81% seen once. The sequencing here drew on blood, taken before dendritic cell vaccination. These receptor sequences come from a human donor with glioblastoma.

The rearrangement uses TRBV5-1 and TRBJ1-3; 11 nucleotides agree with TRBD1. Germline-derived CDR1 and CDR2 are SGHRS and YFSETQ. The CDR3 extends over 15 amino acids. With V trimmed by 4 bases and J by 4 bases, 4 bases remained unmatched. This chain's CDR3 is CASSLGQGVGNTIYF. CDR3 in DNA: TGCGCCAGCAGCCTGGGACAGGGGGTCGGAAACACCATATATTTT. The complete variable domain, with remaining parts taken from reference TRBV5-1 and TRBJ1-3, reads KAGVTQTPRYLIKTRGQQVTLSCSPISGHRSVSWYQQTPGQGLQFLFEYFSETQRNKGNFPGRFSGRQFSNSRSEMNVSTLELGDSALYLCASSLGQGVGNTIYFGEGSWLTVV.

The chain has TRBV19 and TRBJ1-2; 8 bases match TRBD1. The V segment lost 8 bases and the J segment 2 bases; nucleotides outside the gene matches: 10. CDR1 and CDR2 (germline): LNHDA, SQIVND (reference sequence). CDR3 length equals 15 residues. The CDR3 DNA reads TGTGCCAGTCTTCCGGGGACAGGCAGGAACTATGGCTACACCTTC. Translating it yields CASLPGTGRNYGYTF.

The V and J genes are TRBV5-1 and TRBJ2-1; 8 nucleotides align to TRBD2. The CDR3 runs to 15 residues. The germline CDR1 and CDR2 sequences are SGHRS and YFSETQ. V was clipped by 0 bases and J by 4 bases; unmatched bases: 3. The CDR3 here is CASSLGAGVYNEQFF. CDR3 bases: TGCGCCAGCAGCTTGGGAGCGGGGGTATACAATGAGCAGTTCTTC.

The chain recombines TRBV12-5 with TRBJ2-7; D is undetermined. The CDR3 sequence is 12 residues long. V shed 6 bases and J shed 9 bases, with 15 bases lying between them. CDR1 is LGHNT and CDR2 is FRNRAP in the germline V gene. CDR3 sequence: CASGHLFSGQYF. CDR3 DNA sequence: TGTGCTAGTGGCCACTTATTCTCCGGGCAGTACTTC.

The rearrangement uses TRBV5-4 and TRBJ1-2; maybe TRBD1 (6 bases). The V gene lost 4 bases and the J gene lost 1 base, with 11 bases spanning the gap. The CDR3 length is 14 residues. From germline, CDR1 is SGHNT and CDR2 YYREEE (reference sequence). The CDR3 DNA sequence: TGTGCCAGCAGCCCACGGACAGTTAACTATGGCTACACCTTC. This codes for CASSPRTVNYGYTF.

V usage is TRBV6-5 and J usage is TRBJ1-1, with TRBD1 as a possible D gene (6 bases). Trimming took off 7 bases at V and 1 base at J, with 16 bases between the two ends. Germline V lookup: CDR1 MNHEY, CDR2 SVGAGI. CDR3 size: 15 residues. CDR3 in DNA: TGTGCCAGCACCCGAGGGGGGGCCGGGAACACTGAAGCTTTCTTT. Encoded protein: CASTRGGAGNTEAFF.

This chain joins TRBV7-2 and TRBJ1-4; possibly TRBD1 for D (6 bases). V was trimmed by 1 base and J by 8 bases, leaving 14 bases between them. From germline, CDR1 is SGHTA and CDR2 FQGNSA. This CDR3 region has 15 residues. The CDR3 loop reads CASSLGSGEGEKLFF. In DNA form, the CDR3 reads TGTGCCAGCAGCTTAGGTTCAGGGGAGGGGGAAAAACTGTTTTTT.

CDR3 sequence: CASSRQGYRHF. The CDR3 nucleotides read TGTGCCAGCAGCCGACAGGGGTACCGACACTTT. The V and J genes are TRBV9 and TRBJ1-6; 8 nucleotides line up with TRBD1. With 4 bases clipped from V and 19 bases from J, the junction kept 7 bases outside the gene matches. This CDR3 has 11 amino acids. Germline V CDR1 and CDR2: SGDLS, YYNGEE.

The chain employs TRBV4-1 and TRBJ1-2, with 9 bases matching TRBD1. The V gene end was trimmed by 1 base and the J gene end by 1 base; junction bases not matched to a gene: 7. The CDR3 is 17 residues long. Germline loops: CDR1 MGHRA, CDR2 YSYEKL. DNA of the CDR3: TGCGCCAGCAGCCAAGTCACAGGGGGCCGCGGTAACTATGGCTACACCTTC. Protein product: CASSQVTGGRGNYGYTF.

CDR3 region: CASSSIPGTAYNEQFF. For the CDR3, the DNA is TGTGCCAGCAGTTCCATTCCCGGGACAGCCTACAATGAGCAGTTCTTC. The rearrangement links TRBV27 to TRBJ2-1, with 7 nucleotides matching TRBD1. Germline-derived CDR1 and CDR2 are MNHEY and SMNVEV (reference sequence). V trimming: 4 bases; J trimming: 2 bases; junction bases outside the gene matches: 8. The CDR3 length is 16 residues.

V is TRBV2 and J is TRBJ1-2; TRBD1 is a possible D gene (6 bases). Germline CDR1 SNHLY, CDR2 FYNNEI. The CDR3 loop spans 17 amino acids. V was cut by 0 bases and J by 2 bases, with 16 bases left in between. DNA for the CDR3: TGTGCCAGCAGTGAAGCGTTAGGGGACACCCGGAACTATGGCTACACCTTC. Its protein is CASSEALGDTRNYGYTF.